The 19 T cell receptor beta chains below were found in one sample sequenced in a study of CD8 T cells in Susac syndrome. After extraction with the RNeasy kit, roughly 0.45 to 1 ug of the RNA was reverse transcribed using random hexamers. TCRdb processed the immunoSEQ multiplex PCR reads anew with MiXCR; each CDR3 protein has one entry. The repertoire includes hundreds of thousands of distinct CDR3 sequences, 95% of them detected once, and just over 0.08% sits in the top ten. The sample consisted of CD4+ T cells from PBMCs. Receptors were obtained from a human donor with multiple sclerosis.

The chain is built from TRBV29-1 and TRBJ2-1; 10 bases fit TRBD1. Germline-derived CDR1 and CDR2 are SQVTM and ANQGSEA. The CDR3 runs to 13 residues. V shed 5 bases, J shed 6 bases, and the junction held 4 bases outside the gene matches. CDR3 in DNA: TGCAGCGTTTTGGACAGGGGGTTCAATGAGCAGTTCTTC. It translates to CSVLDRGFNEQFF.

V gene TRBV19 combines with J gene TRBJ2-7; D may be TRBD2 (6 bases). This CDR3 has 16 amino acids. The germline V and J ends were trimmed by 3 bases and 0 bases, with 15 bases remaining between them. The V gene's germline CDR1 is LNHDA and CDR2 SQIVND (reference sequence). For the CDR3, the DNA is TGTGCCAGTAGTATGGGAGGCGGCAGTAGCTCCTACGAGCAGTACTTC. Translation gives CASSMGGGSSSYEQYF. Using reference TRBV19 and TRBJ2-7 for the parts outside the CDR3, the full variable domain is DGGITQSPKYLFRKEGQNVTLSCEQNLNHDAMYWYRQDPGQGLRLIYYSQIVNDFQKGDIAEGYSVSREKKESFPLTVTSAQKNPTAFYLCASSMGGGSSSYEQYFGPGTRLTVT.

CDR3 protein: CSASSGLANQETQYF. The DNA for the CDR3 is TGCAGTGCTAGCTCGGGACTAGCGAATCAAGAGACCCAGTACTTC. V gene TRBV20-1 combines with J gene TRBJ2-5; 10 nucleotides match TRBD2. V lost 3 bases and J lost 2; bases outside the gene matches: 6. Germline V gene data show CDR1 as DFQATT and CDR2 as SNEGSKA (reference sequence). This CDR3 has 15 residues.

The chain recombines TRBV20-1 with TRBJ2-7; 14 bases are shared with TRBD2. The CDR3 contains 16 residues. Looked up from germline, CDR1 is DFQATT and CDR2 is SNEGSKA (reference sequence). Unmatched junction bases numbered 8, after V lost 5 bases and J lost 2 bases. CDR3 DNA sequence: TGCAGTGCTCTCCCGTGGACTAGCGGGGGGCCCTACGAGCAGTACGTC. This gives the protein CSALPWTSGGPYEQYV.

DNA for the CDR3: TGTGCCAGCAGCCAAGATCTCAACACTGAAGCTTTCTTT. It encodes CASSQDLNTEAFF. This chain joins TRBV14 and TRBJ1-1; D not certain. The germline gives CDR1 SGHDN, CDR2 FVKESK. This CDR3 spans 13 amino acids. V lost 0 bases, J lost 2 bases, and 4 bases lay in between. Combining the CDR3 with reference TRBV14 and TRBJ1-1 gives the whole variable domain EAGVTQFPSHSVIEKGQTVTLRCDPISGHDNLYWYRRVMGKEIKFLLHFVKESKQDESGMPNNRFLAERTGGTYSTLKVQPAELEDSGVYFCASSQDLNTEAFFGQGTRLTVV.

This rearrangement joins TRBV7-3 to TRBJ2-1; the D call may be TRBD1 or TRBD2 (5 bases each). Trimming shortened V by 5 bases and J by 7 bases, and 15 bases separated the two germline ends. Germline CDR1 is SGHTA and CDR2 is FQGTGA. This CDR3 has 14 residues. CDR3 nucleotide sequence: TGTGCCAGCAGCCCATCCCCGGGACCAAATGAGCAGTTCTTC. Its translation: CASSPSPGPNEQFF.

The J gene is TRBJ2-3, the V gene TRBV29-1; no firm D call. The CDR3 spans 12 residues. Germline V gives CDR1 SQVTM, CDR2 ANQGSEA. Trimming stripped 3 bases from V and 6 bases from J, with 10 bases between. DNA for the CDR3: TGCAGCGTTGAGTGGGCGGCGGATACGCAGTATTTT. It translates to CSVEWAADTQYF.

This chain uses TRBV20-1 with TRBJ1-5; no reliable D call. Germline V gene lookup returns CDR1 DFQATT and CDR2 SNEGSKA (reference sequence). Trimming removed 0 bases at V and 1 base at J, with 13 bases between. CDR3 length: 16 amino acids. The CDR3 sequence: CSARDREAYSNQPQHF. The DNA of the CDR3 is TGCAGTGCTAGAGATAGGGAGGCGTACAGCAATCAGCCCCAGCATTTT.

The chain links TRBV29-1 to TRBJ1-2, with TRBD1 identical over 10 bases. V gave up 6 bases and J gave up 1 base; unmatched junction bases: 2. CDR3 length: 13 amino acids. CDR1 and CDR2 from the germline V gene are SQVTM and ANQGSEA. CDR3 protein: CSVGQGINYGYTF. In DNA form, the CDR3 reads TGCAGCGTGGGACAGGGGATTAACTATGGCTACACCTTC.

CDR3 nucleotides: TGCAGTGCCCAACCCGGGGAAAAACTGTTTTTT. It is translated as CSAQPGEKLFF. The V call is TRBV20-1, the J call TRBJ1-4; D gene uncertain. Deletions cut 6 bases from V and 8 bases from J, with 10 bases between. Per germline, CDR1 DFQATT and CDR2 SNEGSKA (reference sequence). CDR3 length equals 11 residues.

This chain uses TRBV20-1 with TRBJ2-3; D uncertain. Per the germline V gene, CDR1 is DFQATT and CDR2 is SNEGSKA (reference sequence). The CDR3 is made up of 10 amino acids. The ends were cut back, 6 bases at V and 9 bases at J, with 10 bases in the middle. The CDR3 sequence is CSAGGPTQYF. The CDR3 nucleotides read TGCAGTGCGGGTGGGCCCACGCAGTATTTT.

J is TRBJ1-6 and V is TRBV7-2; unclear D gene. Germline values: CDR1 SGHTA, CDR2 FQGNSA. The V end lost 5 bases, the J end lost 8 bases, and 10 bases lay between the germline ends. This CDR3 has 13 amino acids. The CDR3 region has the DNA TGTGCCAGCAGCCTTCACCGGGATTCACCCCTCCACTTT. It codes for CASSLHRDSPLHF. Supplemented by reference TRBV7-2 and TRBJ1-6, the full variable domain reads GAGVSQSPSNKVTEKGKDVELRCDPISGHTALYWYRQSLGQGLEFLIYFQGNSAPDKSGLPSDRFSAERTGGSVSTLTIQRTQQEDSAVYLCASSLHRDSPLHFGNGTRLTVT.

The J gene is TRBJ2-1, the V gene TRBV20-1, with D perhaps TRBD1 or TRBD2 (5 bases each). The CDR3 spans 14 residues. Trimming shortened V by 6 bases and J by 7 bases, and 19 bases separated the two germline ends. Germline V CDR1 and CDR2: DFQATT, SNEGSKA (reference sequence). The CDR3 region is CSASGTLYMNEQFF. In nucleotides, the CDR3 is TGCAGTGCATCCGGGACCCTTTACATGAATGAGCAGTTCTTC.

Remarks on this clonotype: The junction differs from germline at one of its ends, possibly a read error. The V gene is TRBV29-1, the J gene TRBJ1-2, with D maybe TRBD1 (6 bases). Germline V gene data show CDR1 as SQVTM and CDR2 as ANQGSEA. This CDR3 is 15 amino acids long. The CDR3 DNA reads as TGCAGCTCATCCGGGGGGGCTGGACTTAACAATGGCTACACCTTC. This codes for CSSSGGAGLNNGYTF.

In regard to this clonotype: One end of the junction does not line up with germline, which may come from a read error. The chain joins TRBV29-1 to TRBJ1-1, with D unclear. From germline, CDR1 is SQVTM and CDR2 ANQGSEA. This CDR3 has 17 residues. The CDR3 region has the DNA TGCAGCGTTGAAGTCCCCCCCTTTAAGGTGAGGAACGCTGAAGCTTTCTTT. Its translation: CSVEVPPFKVRNAEAFF.

This chain joins TRBV29-1 and TRBJ2-5; TRBD1 matches 8 bases. This CDR3 is built from 12 residues. The trim removed 8 bases at V and 1 base at J, leaving 3 bases unmatched. Germline V lookup: CDR1 SQVTM, CDR2 ANQGSEA. CDR3 in amino acids: CSLTGGQETQYF. In DNA form, the CDR3 reads TGCAGCCTTACAGGGGGCCAAGAGACCCAGTACTTC.

The rearrangement joins TRBV12-3 or TRBV12-4 to TRBJ2-1; D may be TRBD2 (5 bases). V gave up 6 bases and J gave up 8 bases, with 11 bases separating them. The CDR3 is 12 amino acids. CDR3 coding DNA: TGTGCCAGCAGGGATGGGAGCGATGAGCAGTTCTTC. Its translation: CASRDGSDEQFF.

J is TRBJ2-1 and V is TRBV5-4; 9 bases match TRBD1. The length of the CDR3 is 15 residues. The V gene's germline CDR1 is SGHNT and CDR2 YYREEE (reference sequence). V lost 3 bases to trimming and J lost 6 bases; unmatched junction nucleotides: 7. For the CDR3, the DNA is TGTGCCAGCAGCTGGGGACAGGGATTCTCCAATGAGCAGTTCTTC. This codes for CASSWGQGFSNEQFF.

The V and J genes are TRBV27 and TRBJ2-3; tentatively, D is TRBD1 (6 bases). V shed 9 bases and J shed 1 base, with 11 bases lying between them. This CDR3 contains 13 residues. The germline V gene has CDR1 MNHEY and CDR2 SMNVEV (reference sequence). CDR3 DNA sequence: TGTGCCAGTGGCAGGGGACGCACAGATACGCAGTATTTT. Translating gives CASGRGRTDTQYF.